This TCR beta chain was captured by sequencing in a study of T cell repertoires in cytomegalovirus infection. Background on the study: Selection of CMV epitopes for the study included recently identified HLA-C-restricted and well-studied HLA-B-restricted ones.

Study outcomes and limitations: HLA-C-restricted CMV clonotypes gave the most frequent clonotype in two of eight donors.

This clonotype turned up a few times. Antigen: not known. TCRdb itself ran the reads through MiXCR, one entry per CDR3 protein. The table lists hundreds of thousands of distinct CDR3 sequences, around 32% of them singletons. The V gene's germline CDR1 is SGHAT and CDR2 FQDESV (reference sequence). The CDR3 has 14 amino acids. The V gene lost 3 bases and the J gene lost 7 bases, with 16 bases spanning the gap. The chain couples TRBV11-1 to TRBJ2-7, with D perhaps matching TRBD2 (5 bases). The receptor's source is a human donor in good health (CMV status not recorded). Some clones in this sample may be carry-over from other donors' samples. This specimen consisted of cultured PBMCs, obtained from culture after CMV antigen stimulation. The CDR3 spells CASSFRGISGEQYF. The CDR3 DNA is TGTGCCAGCAGCTTTCGGGGAATCTCCGGGGAGCAGTACTTC.